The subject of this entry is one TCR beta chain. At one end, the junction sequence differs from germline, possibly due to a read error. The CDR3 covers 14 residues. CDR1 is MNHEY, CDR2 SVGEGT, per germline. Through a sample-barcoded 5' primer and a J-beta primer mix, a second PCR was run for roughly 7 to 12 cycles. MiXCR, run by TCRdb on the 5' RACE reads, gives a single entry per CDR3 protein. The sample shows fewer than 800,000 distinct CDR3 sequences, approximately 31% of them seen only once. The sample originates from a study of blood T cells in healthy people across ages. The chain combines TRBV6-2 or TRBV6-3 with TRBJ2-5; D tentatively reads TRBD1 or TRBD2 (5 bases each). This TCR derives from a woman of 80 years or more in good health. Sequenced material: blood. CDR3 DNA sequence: TGTGCCAGCAGTCCCACCGGGACCCCAGAGGCCCAGTACTTC. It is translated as CASSPTGTPEAQYF.